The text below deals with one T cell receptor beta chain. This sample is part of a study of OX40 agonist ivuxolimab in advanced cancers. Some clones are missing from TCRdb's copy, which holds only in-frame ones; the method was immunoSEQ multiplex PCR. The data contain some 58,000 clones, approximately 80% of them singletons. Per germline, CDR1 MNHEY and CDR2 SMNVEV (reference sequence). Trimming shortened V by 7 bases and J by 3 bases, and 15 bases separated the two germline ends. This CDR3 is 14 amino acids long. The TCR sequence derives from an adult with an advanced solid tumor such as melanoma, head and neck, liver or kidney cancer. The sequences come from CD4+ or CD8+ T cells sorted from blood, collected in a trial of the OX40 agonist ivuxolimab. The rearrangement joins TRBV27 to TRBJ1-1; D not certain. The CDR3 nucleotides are TGTGCCAGCACTCCCCAGCCCGGTTACACTGAAGCTTTCTTT. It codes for CASTPQPGYTEAFF.